This T cell receptor (beta chain) was sequenced during a study of patients and donors after allogeneic stem cell transplantation. V lost 4 bases to trimming and J lost 5 bases; unmatched junction nucleotides: 15. Germline-derived CDR1 and CDR2 are SGHRS and YFSETQ. CDR3 length: 17 amino acids. Each CDR3 protein gets one entry after TCRdb re-called the RT-PCR reads with MiXCR. The table shows a few hundred thousand distinct CDR3 sequences, with about 37% occurring only once. The receptor's source is a human donor who was either an allogeneic HSCT recipient or a stem cell or donor lymphocyte infusion donor (not recorded which). It is not recorded whose cells these are; they may come from a transplant donor. The chain uses TRBV5-1 and TRBJ2-5, with 9 bases identical to TRBD1. Source material: blood, either unsorted or a sorted T cell fraction (not recorded which). CDR3 in amino acids: CASSLTYGTGSRETQYF. The CDR3 region has the DNA TGCGCCAGCAGCCTGACGTACGGGACAGGGAGTCGGGAGACCCAGTACTTC.